Detailed here is one T cell receptor beta chain. In the authors' methods: It was from reference gene primer amplification that nucleated cell counts were estimated. Using immunoSEQ multiplex PCR, the repertoire was profiled, and TCRdb retains in-frame clones only, with some absent. That table gives V, J and clone size, and the DNA gave D and trimming. The table shows 13,000 or so clones, with approximately 91% occurring only once. The data originate from a study of blood T cell repertoires in COVID-19. Across the study: Italy, Spain and the United States were the sources of the convalescent and acute COVID-19 samples. The analysed material was cDNA or gDNA that came from T cells, B-cell-depleted T cells, or PBMCs.

After removal of 3 bases from V and 8 bases from J, the junction contained 10 bases not matched to a gene. The CDR3 totals 16 residues. Germline CDR1 is MDHEN and CDR2 is SYDVKM. The specimen was peripheral blood. This sequence joins TRBV28 and TRBJ1-4; 9 nucleotides line up with TRBD1. The clonotype comes from a human donor in a cohort sampled during active COVID-19. The CDR3 loop reads CASSFVTGGILEKLFF. CDR3 DNA: TGTGCCAGCAGTTTCGTGACAGGGGGTATTTTGGAAAAACTGTTTTTT.